One T cell receptor (beta chain) is described in this entry. This receptor's antigen is unknown. Qualities for individual bases were not recorded, and no much larger clone is one base off. The data are from a study of T cells in Graves' hyperthyroidism and ophthalmopathy (dated by TCRdb to between 2017 and 2020). About the study as a whole: Peripheral blood was sampled at the time of initial diagnosis, prior to any treatment. Whether ophthalmopathy could be predicted prospectively was tested in an independent validation cohort made up of roughly 20 hyperthyroidism patients plus 17 patients who later progressed to ophthalmopathy. For training and testing, the 95 to 100 patients in the discovery cohort were randomly divided in a 7:3 ratio. The study also compared thyroid tissue and blood T-cell repertoires from five or six Graves' hyperthyroidism patients. A discovery cohort of about a hundred patients, roughly 43 with Graves' ophthalmopathy and more than 55 with stable Graves' hyperthyroidism, was used to find distinguishing TCR V-J signatures. The paper describes TCR Vbeta CDR3 sequencing of 120 to 150 peripheral blood samples, made up of about 41 ophthalmopathy patients, roughly 80 hyperthyroidism patients and about 17 progressor patients. After sampling, hyperthyroidism patients received methimazole starting at 30 mg daily, and ophthalmopathy patients received high-dose intravenous methylprednisolone.

General conclusions and limits of the study: Blood samples also contained most of the expanded thyroid clonotypes (frequency above 0.001), which suggests that blood repertoires may reflect thyroid immune responses. Sample size was not statistically predetermined, and investigators were not blinded to group allocation. During validation, the model predicted progression to ophthalmopathy a median of roughly six months ahead of onset, with more than 60% sensitivity and roughly 75% specificity. A 13 V-J signature model separated ophthalmopathy from stable hyperthyroidism, with around 88% sensitivity and 81% to 83% specificity in cross-validation and 80%/75% in testing.

A patient counted as having stable Graves' hyperthyroidism if no progression to ophthalmopathy occurred over 18 months of follow-up. Hyperthyroidism patients were aged 18 to 65 years and newly diagnosed, with disease duration of less than 2 months. Exclusion was applied to patients with uncontrolled infections, other autoimmune diseases, pregnancy or lactation. Diagnoses relied on clinical symptoms, serum thyroxine and TRAb, thyroid ultrasound and orbital computed tomography. PBMCs were isolated from about 9.2 ml of fresh peripheral blood by Ficoll-Paque density gradient centrifugation. Total RNA was extracted using Trizol reagent, and RNA quality was assessed on an Agilent 2100 Bioanalyzer. The TCR beta CDR3 regions were amplified from the RNA transcripts. For the first round of RT-PCR on the TCR CDR3, the HTBI primer set was used together with the Qiagen OneStep RT-PCR kit. Libraries were constructed in a second round of multiplex PCR, after which size selection and purification were performed. Sequencing of the libraries was done on an Illumina HiSeq2000 using paired-end 100 bp reads. In the original analysis: Raw data were processed with SOAPnuke, discarding reads with adapters, uncalled bases, mean Phred below 15, or no exact constant-primer or identifier match. High-quality paired reads were merged using COPE v1.2.5, and each unique nucleotide sequence was defined as a clonotype. MiTCR v1.1 was used to align the clonotypes against IMGT TRBV, TRBD and TRBJ reference segments. Only V-J combinations with frequency above 0.0001, covering 99.2% of repertoires, were analysed. The TCS score was defined as the ratio of F50 (clonal expansion) to E x V (chaos), calculated using BLOSUM62-based TCRdist between CDR3 peptides within each V-J. Welch's t-statistics and random forest reduced around 520 V-J features to 13, which were used in a naive Bayes classifier (R e1071). Starting from the raw public reads, TCRdb applied fastp trimming at Q25, assembled clones with MiXCR and retained in-frame beta chains. One record per CDR3 amino acid sequence lists the most common genes and DNA. For this entry, the V and J calls and clone size follow TCRdb and not the study's own pipeline. Across this sample there are approximately 600,000 distinct CDR3 sequences, with around 15% seen only once. About 3.8% of the sample is held by the ten biggest clonotypes.

The sequence came from a woman between 25 and 40 years old with Graves' hyperthyroidism. The sample comprised blood.

The CDR3 region reads CASSRDSCYEQYF. The bases are TGTGCCAGTAGTAGGGACAGCTGCTACGAGCAGTACTTC. The chain is assembled from TRBV19 and TRBJ2-7; 7 bases in the middle match TRBD1. V is pruned by 4 bases and J by 3 bases, leaving 3 bases of the junction without a gene match. In the germline V gene (reference sequence), CDR1 corresponds to LNHDA and CDR2 to SQIVND. The CDR3 sequence holds 13 residues, the cysteine and phenylalanine included. The DNA shown is the 39-base CDR3, in frame from base 1. With the portions outside the CDR3 filled from the reference TRBV19 and TRBJ2-7 genes, the complete variable region becomes DGGITQSPKYLFRKEGQNVTLSCEQNLNHDAMYWYRQDPGQGLRLIYYSQIVNDFQKGDIAEGYSVSREKKESFPLTVTSAQKNPTAFYLCASSRDSCYEQYFGPGTRLTVT.